Presented here are 18 T cell receptor beta chains from one specimen sequenced in a study of cytomegalovirus exposure and HLA in healthy donors. PCR employed 60 Vbeta and 13 Jbeta primers. Only in-frame clones appear in the TCRdb table, and some are missing; sequencing was by immunoSEQ multiplex PCR. The table records about 140,000 clones, 73% of them present only once. Sequenced input: PBMCs. These TCRs come from a woman in her 40s in good health and CMV-seronegative.

J is TRBJ2-1 and V is TRBV4-2; 9 bases agree with TRBD2. CDR3 size: 24 residues. The junction had 31 bases not matched to a gene; V was cut back by 3 bases and J by 4 bases. Germline values: CDR1 LGHNA, CDR2 YNFKEQ. Written as DNA, the CDR3 is TGTGCCAGCAGCCAGGGGGTCCCTGGGACGGGAGCGGGGGGCCCCGAGATGAGATACAATGAGCAGTTCTTC. Translating gives CASSQGVPGTGAGGPEMRYNEQFF.

With respect to this clone: Relative to the germline gene, one junction end is altered; a read error may explain this. The genes are TRBV7-9 and TRBJ2-1, with 9 nucleotides matching TRBD2. The germline gives CDR1 SEHNR, CDR2 FQNEAQ (reference sequence). The CDR3 length is 17 residues. CDR3 nucleotides: TGTTCCAGCAGCTTAGAGATCGGCGGGGGGGGTGGAAATGAGCAGTTCTTC. Residues: CSSSLEIGGGGGNEQFF. The whole variable domain, filled in from reference TRBV7-9 and TRBJ2-1, reads DTGVSQNPRHKITKRGQNVTFRCDPISEHNRLYWYRQTLGQGPEFLTYFQNEAQLEKSRLLSDRFSAERPKGSFSTLEIQRTEQGDSAMYLCSSSLEIGGGGGNEQFFGPGTRLTVL.

This clone was recorded once. The gene calls are TRBV28 and TRBJ1-1, with D tentatively TRBD1 (5 bases). Germline V gives CDR1 MDHEN, CDR2 SYDVKM. Trimming removed 8 bases at V and 0 bases at J, with 10 bases between. CDR3 length equals 13 residues. The CDR3 DNA reads TGTGCCAGCCGTAAGGGGATGAACACTGAAGCTTTCTTT. Amino acids: CASRKGMNTEAFF. The whole variable domain, remainder taken from reference TRBV28 and TRBJ1-1, is DVKVTQSSRYLVKRTGEKVFLECVQDMDHENMFWYRQDPGLGLRLIYFSYDVKMKEKGDIPEGYSVSREKKERFSLILESASTNQTSMYLCASRKGMNTEAFFGQGTRLTVV.

A few counts support this clone. A read error may account for a junction end that differs from germline. The CDR3: CASSPPGTDTQYF. CDR3 nucleotides: TGTGCCAGCAGTCCTCCAGGCACGGATACGCAGTATTTT. This chain connects TRBV6-6 to TRBJ2-3; D uncertain. Germline CDR1 and CDR2: MNHNY and SVGAGI (reference sequence). The CDR3 loop spans 13 amino acids.

This clone was counted a few times. This rearrangement joins TRBV4-1 to TRBJ1-1; D gene ambiguous. This CDR3 is built from 17 residues. Deletions cut 3 bases from V and 0 bases from J, with 17 bases between. Germline V gene data show CDR1 as MGHRA and CDR2 as YSYEKL. The CDR3 sequence: CASSHQAAHPLNTEAFF. In DNA, the CDR3 is TGCGCCAGCAGCCACCAAGCGGCTCACCCCTTGAACACTGAAGCTTTCTTT.

This chain links TRBV20-1 with TRBJ2-5; D is unclear. V lost 5 bases and J 7 bases, leaving 8 bases between the germline ends. The CDR3 is 10 residues long. Germline values: CDR1 DFQATT, CDR2 SNEGSKA (reference sequence). The CDR3 sequence: CSAQRGTQYF. CDR3 sequence (DNA): TGCAGTGCTCAAAGAGGGACCCAGTACTTC.

This clone turned up a few times. The chain employs TRBV7-6 and TRBJ2-7; either TRBD1 or TRBD2 may supply D (5 bases each). With 6 bases removed from V and 8 bases from J, the gap between germline ends came to 14 bases. This CDR3 is built from 12 residues. Germline values: CDR1 SGHVS, CDR2 FNYEAQ. CDR3 residues: CASSPLRGQQYV. CDR3 DNA: TGTGCCAGCAGTCCTCTTAGGGGACAGCAGTACGTC.

The J gene is TRBJ1-1, the V gene TRBV2; D might be TRBD1 (6 bases). The CDR3 extends over 14 amino acids. V lost 3 bases, J lost 2 bases, and 10 bases lay in between. The germline CDR1 and CDR2 sequences are SNHLY and FYNNEI. CDR3 protein: CASSEDSLNTEAFF. As DNA, the CDR3 is TGTGCCAGCAGTGAGGACAGCTTAAACACTGAAGCTTTCTTT.

This clone came up once. The chain employs TRBV29-1 and TRBJ2-1; TRBD1 might be the D (5 bases). The V and J ends lost 4 bases and 1 base respectively, with 14 bases between them. The CDR3 has 15 residues. Germline V gene lookup returns CDR1 SQVTM and CDR2 ANQGSEA. The CDR3 region has the DNA TGCAGCGTTGGATTGGCAGGGTCATCCTACAATGAGCAGTTCTTC. Its protein is CSVGLAGSSYNEQFF.

J is TRBJ2-7 and V is TRBV6-5; TRBD1 might be the D (5 bases). Between the trimmed V and J ends, which lost 2 bases and 2 bases, there was a span of 10 bases. From germline, CDR1 is MNHEY and CDR2 SVGAGI. The CDR3 is 14 residues long. Here the CDR3 reads CASSYRGSPYEQYF. CDR3 in DNA: TGTGCCAGCAGTTACAGGGGCTCCCCCTACGAGCAGTACTTC.

For the CDR3, the DNA is TGCGCCAGCAGCTTAGGGCTAGCGGGGTACAATGAGCAGTTCTTC. It codes for CASSLGLAGYNEQFF. The chain links TRBV5-1 to TRBJ2-1; 9 bases match TRBD2. The germline V gene has CDR1 SGHRS and CDR2 YFSETQ. With 2 bases clipped from V and 4 bases from J, the junction kept 4 bases outside the gene matches. The CDR3 length is 15 residues.

V usage is TRBV5-1 and J usage is TRBJ2-3, with TRBD1 identical over 8 bases. CDR3 size: 14 residues. The V segment lost 4 bases and the J segment 1 base; nucleotides outside the gene matches: 2. Looked up from germline, CDR1 is SGHRS and CDR2 is YFSETQ. Here the CDR3 DNA reads TGCGCCAGCAGCCCGACAGGGGGCACAGATACGCAGTATTTT. Amino acids: CASSPTGGTDTQYF. Together with reference TRBV5-1 and TRBJ2-3, the CDR3 gives the full variable domain: KAGVTQTPRYLIKTRGQQVTLSCSPISGHRSVSWYQQTPGQGLQFLFEYFSETQRNKGNFPGRFSGRQFSNSRSEMNVSTLELGDSALYLCASSPTGGTDTQYFGPGTRLTVL.

This clone came up a few times. V and J are TRBV14 and TRBJ2-7; 7 bases map to TRBD2. This CDR3 is 12 amino acids long. Germline V gene lookup returns CDR1 SGHDN and CDR2 FVKESK. V shed 3 bases, J shed 6 bases, and the junction held 2 bases outside the gene matches. The CDR3 DNA reads as TGTGCCAGCAGCCAGGGGGGGACCGAGCAGTACGTC. Its protein product is CASSQGGTEQYV.

The chain has TRBV9 and TRBJ2-6, with D possibly TRBD2 on 5 matching bases. The CDR3 runs 16 residues. Germline CDR1 is SGDLS and CDR2 is YYNGEE. The V end lost 0 bases, the J end lost 4 bases, and 11 bases lay between the germline ends. The CDR3 loop reads CASSVADRGGANVLTF. CDR3 nucleotide sequence: TGTGCCAGCAGCGTAGCAGACCGAGGGGGGGCCAACGTCCTGACTTTC.

The genes are TRBV18 and TRBJ1-1; D is perhaps TRBD1 (5 bases). The germline V and J ends were trimmed by 8 bases and 2 bases, with 15 bases remaining between them. The CDR3 sequence is 14 residues long. The germline gives CDR1 KGHSH, CDR2 LQKENI. CDR3 protein: CASHPGQGNTEAFF. The CDR3 bases are TGTGCCAGCCACCCCGGGCAGGGAAACACTGAAGCTTTCTTT.

This clone was counted a few times. The chain employs TRBV7-3 and TRBJ1-1; perhaps TRBD1 as D (5 bases). CDR3 length: 14 residues. Germline V lookup: CDR1 SGHTA, CDR2 FQGTGA. The V end lost 0 bases, the J end lost 1 base, and 6 bases lay between the germline ends. CDR3 amino acids: CASSLTQGNTEAFF. The CDR3 DNA reads TGTGCCAGCAGCTTAACGCAGGGGAACACTGAAGCTTTCTTT.

The chain recombines TRBV9 with TRBJ2-2; TRBD2 agrees at 11 bases. The germline CDR1 and CDR2 sequences are SGDLS and YYNGEE. CDR3 length equals 15 residues. V trimming: 4 bases; J trimming: 5 bases; junction bases outside the gene matches: 4. The CDR3 DNA sequence: TGTGCCAGCAGCCCCTCTAGCGGGGGGACCGGGGAGCTGTTTTTT. Translation gives CASSPSSGGTGELFF.

With regard to this clone: The same CDR3 arises from other DNA sequences in this sample as well. The rearrangement joins TRBV5-1 to TRBJ2-7; a weak D match, TRBD2 (7 bases). Trimming removed 4 bases from V and 3 bases from J, with 17 bases in between. This CDR3 comprises 15 residues. Germline V gene data show CDR1 as SGHRS and CDR2 as YFSETQ. The CDR3 spells CASSPDGGQGYEQYF. Written as DNA, the CDR3 is TGCGCCAGCAGCCCGGACGGGGGGCAGGGCTACGAGCAGTACTTC.